The sequence of this T cell receptor beta chain was determined in a study of blood T cells in healthy people across ages. Overall study results and limits: Donor CMV status, an unknown factor, possibly confounded changes in expanded clonotypes. Unsorted PBMC input precluded a conclusive naive versus antigen-experienced comparison. Fewer expanded clones and more diversity marked long-lived versus aged donors.

The second PCR ran about 6 to 11 cycles with a sample-barcoded 5' primer and J-beta primers. One entry per CDR3 protein results from TCRdb running MiXCR on the 5' RACE reads. This sample has about 640,000 distinct CDR3 sequences, with under 30% found just once. CDR1 is SGHVS, CDR2 FQNEAQ, per germline. This CDR3 has 15 residues. This clonotype was detected only a few times. Its antigen is still unknown. At one end, the junction sequence differs from germline, possibly due to a read error. The sequenced sample was blood. The chain recombines TRBV7-8 with TRBJ2-4; D might be TRBD1 or TRBD2, each matching 5 bases. The clonotype was recovered from a woman older than 75 in good health. The DNA for the CDR3 is TGTGCCAGCAGCTTAGAGAGGGCAGGGAAAAACGTTCAGTACTTC. This translates into CASSLERAGKNVQYF.